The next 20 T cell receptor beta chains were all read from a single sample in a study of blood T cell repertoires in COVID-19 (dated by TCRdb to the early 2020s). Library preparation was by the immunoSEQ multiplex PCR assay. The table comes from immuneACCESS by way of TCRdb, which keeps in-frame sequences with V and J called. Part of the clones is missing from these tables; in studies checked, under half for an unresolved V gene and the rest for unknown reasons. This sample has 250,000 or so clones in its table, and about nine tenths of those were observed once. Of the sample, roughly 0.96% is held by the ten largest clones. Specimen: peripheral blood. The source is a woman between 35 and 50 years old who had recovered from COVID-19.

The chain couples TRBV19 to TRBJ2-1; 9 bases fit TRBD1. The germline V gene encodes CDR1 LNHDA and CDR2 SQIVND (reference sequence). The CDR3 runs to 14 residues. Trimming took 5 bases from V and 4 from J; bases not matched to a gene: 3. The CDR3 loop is CASSGGQGYNEQFF. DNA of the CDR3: TGTGCCAGTAGTGGGGGACAGGGTTACAATGAGCAGTTCTTC. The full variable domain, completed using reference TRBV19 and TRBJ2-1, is DGGITQSPKYLFRKEGQNVTLSCEQNLNHDAMYWYRQDPGQGLRLIYYSQIVNDFQKGDIAEGYSVSREKKESFPLTVTSAQKNPTAFYLCASSGGQGYNEQFFGPGTRLTVL.

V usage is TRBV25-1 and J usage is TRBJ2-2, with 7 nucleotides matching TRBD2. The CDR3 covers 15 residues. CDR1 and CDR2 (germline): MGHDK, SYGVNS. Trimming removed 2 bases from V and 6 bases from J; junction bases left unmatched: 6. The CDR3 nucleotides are TGTGCCAGCAGTGAACCCCGGGGGGAGGCCGGGGAGCTGTTTTTT. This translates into CASSEPRGEAGELFF.

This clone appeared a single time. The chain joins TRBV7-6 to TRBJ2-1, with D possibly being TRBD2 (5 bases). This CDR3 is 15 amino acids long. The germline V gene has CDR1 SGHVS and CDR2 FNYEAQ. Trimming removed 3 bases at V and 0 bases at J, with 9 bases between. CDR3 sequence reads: CASSFTRSSYNEQFF. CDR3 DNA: TGTGCCAGCAGCTTCACTAGGAGCTCCTACAATGAGCAGTTCTTC.

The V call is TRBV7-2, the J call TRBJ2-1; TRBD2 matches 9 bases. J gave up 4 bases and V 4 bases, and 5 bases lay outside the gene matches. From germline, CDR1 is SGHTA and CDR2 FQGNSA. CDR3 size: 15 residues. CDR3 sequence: CASSSWTSEYNEQFF. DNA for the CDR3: TGTGCCAGCAGCTCGTGGACTAGCGAGTACAATGAGCAGTTCTTC.

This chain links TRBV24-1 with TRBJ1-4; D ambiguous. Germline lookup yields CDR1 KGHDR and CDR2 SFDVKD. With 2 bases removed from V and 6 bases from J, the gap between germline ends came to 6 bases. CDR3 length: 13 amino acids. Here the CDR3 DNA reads TGTGCCACCAGTGATTCAAAATATGAAAAACTGTTTTTT. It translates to CATSDSKYEKLFF.

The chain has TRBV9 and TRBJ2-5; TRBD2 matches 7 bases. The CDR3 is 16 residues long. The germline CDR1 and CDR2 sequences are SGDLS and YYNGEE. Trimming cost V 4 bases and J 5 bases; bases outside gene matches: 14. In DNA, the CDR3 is TGTGCCAGCAGCTACGGGGGAGGGGCCGCAGCGGAGACCCAGTACTTC. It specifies CASSYGGGAAAETQYF.

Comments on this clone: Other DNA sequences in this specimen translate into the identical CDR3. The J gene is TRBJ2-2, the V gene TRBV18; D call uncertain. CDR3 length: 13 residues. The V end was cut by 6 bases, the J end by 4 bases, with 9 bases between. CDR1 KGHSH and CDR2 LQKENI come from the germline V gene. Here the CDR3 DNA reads TGTGCCAGCTCCCCCCCCTCCACCGGGGAGCTGTTTTTT. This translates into CASSPPSTGELFF.

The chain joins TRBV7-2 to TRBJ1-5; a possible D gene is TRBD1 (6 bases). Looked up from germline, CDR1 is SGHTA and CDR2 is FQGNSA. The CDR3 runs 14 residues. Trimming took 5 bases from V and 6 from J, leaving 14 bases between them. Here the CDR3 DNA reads TGTGCCAGCAGCCCCAGACAGGCTCGTCAGCCCCAGCATTTT. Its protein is CASSPRQARQPQHF.

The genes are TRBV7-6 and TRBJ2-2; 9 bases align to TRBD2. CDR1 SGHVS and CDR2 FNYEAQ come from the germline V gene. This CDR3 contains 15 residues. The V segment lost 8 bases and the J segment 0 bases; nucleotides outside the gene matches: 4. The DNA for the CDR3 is TGTGCCAGCGAGCTAGCGGGAACGAACACCGGGGAGCTGTTTTTT. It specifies CASELAGTNTGELFF.

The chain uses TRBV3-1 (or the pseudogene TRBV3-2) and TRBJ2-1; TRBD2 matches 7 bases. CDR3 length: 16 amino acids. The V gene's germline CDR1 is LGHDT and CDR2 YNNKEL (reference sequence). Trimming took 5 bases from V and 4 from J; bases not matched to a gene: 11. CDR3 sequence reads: CASSKDPSGLYNEQFF. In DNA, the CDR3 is TGTGCCAGCAGCAAGGATCCTAGCGGCCTATACAATGAGCAGTTCTTC.

The CDR3 region is CASSSGRGGEKLFF. The CDR3 DNA reads TGTGCCAGCAGTTCTGGCAGGGGTGGTGAAAAACTGTTTTTT. The chain carries TRBV28 and TRBJ1-4, with D possibly matching TRBD1 (6 bases). V was cut by 4 bases and J by 7 bases, with 13 bases left in between. Germline values: CDR1 MDHEN, CDR2 SYDVKM. The CDR3 has 14 residues.

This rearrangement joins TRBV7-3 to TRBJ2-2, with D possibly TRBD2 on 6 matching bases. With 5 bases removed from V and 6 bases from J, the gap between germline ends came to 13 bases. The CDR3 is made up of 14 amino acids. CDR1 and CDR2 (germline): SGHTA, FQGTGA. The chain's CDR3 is CASSETSRSGELFF. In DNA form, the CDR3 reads TGTGCCAGCAGCGAAACTAGCAGATCCGGGGAGCTGTTTTTT. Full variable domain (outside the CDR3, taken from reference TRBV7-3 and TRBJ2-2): GAGVSQTPSNKVTEKGKYVELRCDPISGHTALYWYRQSLGQGPEFLIYFQGTGAADDSGLPNDRFFAVRPEGSVSTLKIQRTERGDSAVYLCASSETSRSGELFFGEGSRLTVL.

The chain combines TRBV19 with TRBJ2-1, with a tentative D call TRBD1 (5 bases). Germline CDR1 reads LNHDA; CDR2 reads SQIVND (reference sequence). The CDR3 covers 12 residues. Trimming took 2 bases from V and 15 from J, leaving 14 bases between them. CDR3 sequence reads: CASSIKGLDWFF. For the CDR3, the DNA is TGTGCCAGTAGTATAAAGGGGCTAGATTGGTTCTTC.

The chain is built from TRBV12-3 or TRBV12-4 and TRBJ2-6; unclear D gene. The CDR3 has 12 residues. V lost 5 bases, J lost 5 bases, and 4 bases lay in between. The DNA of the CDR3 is TGTGCCAGCAGTCTCCGGGCCAACGTCCTGACTTTC. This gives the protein CASSLRANVLTF.

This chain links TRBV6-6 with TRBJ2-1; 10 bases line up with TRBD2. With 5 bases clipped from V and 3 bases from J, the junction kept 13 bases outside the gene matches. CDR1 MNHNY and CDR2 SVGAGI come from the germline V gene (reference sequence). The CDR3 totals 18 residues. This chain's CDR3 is CASSPIGLAGVVYNEQFF. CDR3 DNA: TGTGCCAGCAGTCCCATCGGCCTAGCGGGAGTTGTCTACAATGAGCAGTTCTTC.

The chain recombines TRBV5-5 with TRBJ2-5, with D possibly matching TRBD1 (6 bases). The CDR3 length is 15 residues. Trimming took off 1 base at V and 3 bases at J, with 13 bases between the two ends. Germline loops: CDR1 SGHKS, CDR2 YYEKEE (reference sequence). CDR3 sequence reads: CASSLWGREEETQYF. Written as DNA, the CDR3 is TGTGCCAGCAGCTTGTGGGGGCGCGAGGAAGAGACCCAGTACTTC.

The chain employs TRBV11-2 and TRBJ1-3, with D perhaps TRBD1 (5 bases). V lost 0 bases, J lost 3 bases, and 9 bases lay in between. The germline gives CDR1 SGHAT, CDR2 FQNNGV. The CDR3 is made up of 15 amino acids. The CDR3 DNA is TGTGCCAGCAGCTTAGATCGACAGATTGGAAACACCATATATTTT. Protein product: CASSLDRQIGNTIYF.

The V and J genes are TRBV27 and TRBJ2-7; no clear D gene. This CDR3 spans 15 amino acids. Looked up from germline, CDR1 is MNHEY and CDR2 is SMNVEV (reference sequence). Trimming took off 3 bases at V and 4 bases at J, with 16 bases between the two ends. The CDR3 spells CASSFRPQLHYEQYF. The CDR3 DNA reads TGTGCCAGCAGTTTCCGCCCCCAACTCCATTACGAGCAGTACTTC.

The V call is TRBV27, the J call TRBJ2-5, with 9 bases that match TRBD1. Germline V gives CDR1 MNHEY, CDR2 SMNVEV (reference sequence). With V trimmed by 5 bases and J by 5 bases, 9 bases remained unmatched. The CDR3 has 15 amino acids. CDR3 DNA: TGTGCCAGCAGTCCGACCCCACAGGGGGCGGAGACCCAGTACTTC. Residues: CASSPTPQGAETQYF.

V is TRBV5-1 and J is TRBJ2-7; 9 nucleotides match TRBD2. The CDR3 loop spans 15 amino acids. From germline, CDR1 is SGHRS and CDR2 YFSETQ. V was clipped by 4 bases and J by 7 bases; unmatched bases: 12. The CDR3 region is CASSEIAGAPREQYF. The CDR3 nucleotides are TGCGCCAGCAGCGAAATAGCGGGAGCCCCGCGAGAGCAGTACTTC.